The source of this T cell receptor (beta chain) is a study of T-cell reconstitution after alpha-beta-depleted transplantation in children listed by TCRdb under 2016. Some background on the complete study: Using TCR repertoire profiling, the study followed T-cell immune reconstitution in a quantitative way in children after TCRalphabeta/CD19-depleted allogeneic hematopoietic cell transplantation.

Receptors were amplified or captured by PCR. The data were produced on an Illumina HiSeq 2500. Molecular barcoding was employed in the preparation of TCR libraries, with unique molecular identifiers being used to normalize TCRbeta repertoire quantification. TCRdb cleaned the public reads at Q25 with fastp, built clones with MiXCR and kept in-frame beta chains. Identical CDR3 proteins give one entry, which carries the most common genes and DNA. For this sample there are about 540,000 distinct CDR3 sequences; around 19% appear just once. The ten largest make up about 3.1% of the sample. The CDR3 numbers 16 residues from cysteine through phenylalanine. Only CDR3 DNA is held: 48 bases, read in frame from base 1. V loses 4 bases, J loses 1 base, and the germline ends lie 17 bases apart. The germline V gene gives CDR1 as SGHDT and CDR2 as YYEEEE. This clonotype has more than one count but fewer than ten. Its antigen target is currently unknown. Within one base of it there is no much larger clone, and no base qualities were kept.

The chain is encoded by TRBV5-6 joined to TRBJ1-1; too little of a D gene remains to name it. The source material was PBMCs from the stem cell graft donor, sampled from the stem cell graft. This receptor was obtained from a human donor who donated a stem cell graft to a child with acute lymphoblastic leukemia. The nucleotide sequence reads TGTGCCAGCAGCCTGTGGATGGGTGCCAGGAACACTGAAGCTTTCTTT. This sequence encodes CASSLWMGARNTEAFF.